This T cell receptor beta chain was profiled in a study of a mutant IDH1 vaccine in newly diagnosed glioma. Study at large: The initiation of vaccination occurred 4-6 weeks after radiotherapy alone, or with temozolomide cycles. A roughly 60% male, approximately 40% female split and a mean age of 40.4 years characterized treated patients.

The time point denotes: week 47, end of study. Vaccine doses each comprised 300 ug of mutant IDH1 20-mer peptide, with topical imiquimod. Measured with immunoSEQ multiplex PCR; TCRdb has only the in-frame clones, and not every one. This table has nearly 50,000 clones, approximately 84% appearing once. With respect to this clone: Its antigen is not known.

Germline V gene sequence: CDR1 SEHNR, CDR2 FQNEAQ (reference sequence). The CDR3 length is 15 residues. Trimming took 5 bases from V and 3 from J; bases not matched to a gene: 3. The clonotype comes from a young woman with glioma. Some clones in this sample may be carry-over from other donors' samples. The rearrangement joins TRBV7-9 to TRBJ2-3; 12 bases match TRBD1. The input for sequencing was PBMCs, taken from a glioma patient whose treatment included an IDH1 peptide vaccine. CDR3 bases: TGTGCCAGCAGCCTGGGACAGGGGGCAACAGATACGCAGTATTTT. Amino acid sequence: CASSLGQGATDTQYF.